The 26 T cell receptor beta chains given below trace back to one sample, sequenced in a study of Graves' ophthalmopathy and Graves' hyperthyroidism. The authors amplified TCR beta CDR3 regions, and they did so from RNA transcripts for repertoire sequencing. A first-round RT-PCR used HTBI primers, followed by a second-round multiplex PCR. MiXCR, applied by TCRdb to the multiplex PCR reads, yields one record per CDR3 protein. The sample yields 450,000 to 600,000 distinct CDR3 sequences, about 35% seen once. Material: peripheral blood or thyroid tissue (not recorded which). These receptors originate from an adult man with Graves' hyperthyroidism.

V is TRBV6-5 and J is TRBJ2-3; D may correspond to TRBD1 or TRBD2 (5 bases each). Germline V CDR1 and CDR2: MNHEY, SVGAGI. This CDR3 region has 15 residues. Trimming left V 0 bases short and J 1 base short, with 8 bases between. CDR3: CASSYSPGRTDTQYF. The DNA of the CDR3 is TGTGCCAGCAGTTACTCCCCGGGACGCACAGATACGCAGTATTTT.

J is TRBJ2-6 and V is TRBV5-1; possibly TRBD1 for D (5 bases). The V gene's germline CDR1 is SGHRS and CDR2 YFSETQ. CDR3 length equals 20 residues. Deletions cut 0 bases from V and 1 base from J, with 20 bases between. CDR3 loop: CASSLDVARAKSSGANVLTF. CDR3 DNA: TGCGCCAGCAGCTTGGACGTTGCCAGGGCAAAATCATCTGGGGCCAACGTCCTGACTTTC.

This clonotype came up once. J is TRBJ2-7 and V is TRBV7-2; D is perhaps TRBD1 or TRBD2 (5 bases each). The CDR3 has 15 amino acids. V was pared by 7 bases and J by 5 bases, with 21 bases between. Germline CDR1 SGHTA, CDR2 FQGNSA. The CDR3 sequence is CASIGVRGRGDEQYF. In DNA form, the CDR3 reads TGTGCCAGCATTGGTGTGAGGGGTCGCGGCGACGAGCAGTACTTC.

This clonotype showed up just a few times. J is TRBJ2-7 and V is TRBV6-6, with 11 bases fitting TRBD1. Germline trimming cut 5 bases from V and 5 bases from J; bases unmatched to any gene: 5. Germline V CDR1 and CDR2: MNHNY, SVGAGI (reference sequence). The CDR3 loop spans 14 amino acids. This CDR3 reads CASSEGTGGHEQYF. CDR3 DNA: TGTGCCAGCAGTGAAGGGACAGGGGGTCACGAGCAGTACTTC.

The CDR3 DNA reads as TGTGCCAGCAGCTACGGGACAGGGGGCCGGGAGCTGTTTTTT. Translating gives CASSYGTGGRELFF. J is TRBJ2-2 and V is TRBV7-6; 12 bases map to TRBD1. This CDR3 contains 14 residues. Per germline, CDR1 SGHVS and CDR2 FNYEAQ. V lost 4 bases to trimming and J lost 9 bases; unmatched junction nucleotides: 3. Full variable domain (remainder filled in from reference TRBV7-6 and TRBJ2-2): GAGVSQSPRYKVTKRGQDVALRCDPISGHVSLYWYRQALGQGPEFLTYFNYEAQQDKSGLPNDRFSAERPEGSISTLTIQRTEQRDSAMYRCASSYGTGGRELFFGEGSRLTVL.

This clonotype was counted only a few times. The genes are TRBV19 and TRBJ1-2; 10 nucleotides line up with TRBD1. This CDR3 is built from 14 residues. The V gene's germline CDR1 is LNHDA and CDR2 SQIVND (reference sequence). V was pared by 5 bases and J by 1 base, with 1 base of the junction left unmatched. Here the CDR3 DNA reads TGTGCCAGTAGTTGGGACAGGGGTAACTATGGCTACACCTTC. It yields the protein CASSWDRGNYGYTF. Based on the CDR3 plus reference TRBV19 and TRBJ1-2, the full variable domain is DGGITQSPKYLFRKEGQNVTLSCEQNLNHDAMYWYRQDPGQGLRLIYYSQIVNDFQKGDIAEGYSVSREKKESFPLTVTSAQKNPTAFYLCASSWDRGNYGYTFGSGTRLTVV.

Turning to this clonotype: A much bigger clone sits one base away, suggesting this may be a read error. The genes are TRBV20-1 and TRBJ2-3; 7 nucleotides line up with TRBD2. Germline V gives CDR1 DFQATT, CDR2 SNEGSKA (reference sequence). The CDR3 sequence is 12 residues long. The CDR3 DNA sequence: TGCGGTGCTAGCGGAAGCACAGATACGCAGTATTTT. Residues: CGASGSTDTQYF.

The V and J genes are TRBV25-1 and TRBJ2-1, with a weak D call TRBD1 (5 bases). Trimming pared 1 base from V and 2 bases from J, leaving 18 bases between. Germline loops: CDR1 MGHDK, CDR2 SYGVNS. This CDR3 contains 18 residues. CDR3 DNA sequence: TGTGCCAGCAGTGAATCCTGGGCAGGGCCTGTCACCTACAATGAGCAGTTCTTC. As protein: CASSESWAGPVTYNEQFF.

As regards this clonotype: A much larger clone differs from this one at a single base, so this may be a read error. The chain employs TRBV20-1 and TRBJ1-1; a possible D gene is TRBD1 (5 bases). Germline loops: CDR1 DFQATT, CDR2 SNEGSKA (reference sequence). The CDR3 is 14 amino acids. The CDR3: CSARRGAGNAEAFF. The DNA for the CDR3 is TGCAGTGCTAGAAGAGGGGCAGGGAACGCTGAAGCTTTCTTT.

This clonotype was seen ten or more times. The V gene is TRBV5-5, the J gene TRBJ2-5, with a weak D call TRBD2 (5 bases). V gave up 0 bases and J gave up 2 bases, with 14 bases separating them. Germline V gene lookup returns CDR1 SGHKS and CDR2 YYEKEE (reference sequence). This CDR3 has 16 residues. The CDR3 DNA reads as TGTGCCAGCAGCTTGGAGACCACGGGAAGGCAAGAGACCCAGTACTTC. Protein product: CASSLETTGRQETQYF.

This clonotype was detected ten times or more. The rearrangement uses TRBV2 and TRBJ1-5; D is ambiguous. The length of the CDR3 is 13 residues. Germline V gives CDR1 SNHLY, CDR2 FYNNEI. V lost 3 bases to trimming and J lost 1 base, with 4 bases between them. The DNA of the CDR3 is TGTGCCAGCAGTGAGGGCAGCAATCAGCCCCAGCATTTT. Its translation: CASSEGSNQPQHF.

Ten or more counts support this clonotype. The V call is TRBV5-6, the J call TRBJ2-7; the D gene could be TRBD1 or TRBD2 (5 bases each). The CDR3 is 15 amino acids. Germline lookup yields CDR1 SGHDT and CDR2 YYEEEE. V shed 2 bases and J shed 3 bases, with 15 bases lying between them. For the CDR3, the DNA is TGTGCCAGCAGCTTAGGGGAGCGTCGATTCTACGAGCAGTACTTC. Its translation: CASSLGERRFYEQYF. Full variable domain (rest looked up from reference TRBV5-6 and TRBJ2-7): DAGVTQSPTHLIKTRGQQVTLRCSPKSGHDTVSWYQQALGQGPQFIFQYYEEEERQRGNFPDRFSGHQFPNYSSELNVNALLLGDSALYLCASSLGERRFYEQYFGPGTRLTVT.

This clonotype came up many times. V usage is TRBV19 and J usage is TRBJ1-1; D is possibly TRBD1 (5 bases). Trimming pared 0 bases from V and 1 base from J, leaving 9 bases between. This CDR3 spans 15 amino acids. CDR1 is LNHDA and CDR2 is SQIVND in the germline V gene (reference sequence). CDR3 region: CASSIEGVGNTEAFF. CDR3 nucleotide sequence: TGTGCCAGTAGTATAGAGGGGGTTGGGAACACTGAAGCTTTCTTT.

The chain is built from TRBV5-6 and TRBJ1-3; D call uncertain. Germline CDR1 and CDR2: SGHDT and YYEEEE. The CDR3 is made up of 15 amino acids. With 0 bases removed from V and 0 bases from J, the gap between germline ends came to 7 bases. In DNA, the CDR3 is TGTGCCAGCAGCTTGGACATCAGCTCTGGAAACACCATATATTTT. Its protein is CASSLDISSGNTIYF.

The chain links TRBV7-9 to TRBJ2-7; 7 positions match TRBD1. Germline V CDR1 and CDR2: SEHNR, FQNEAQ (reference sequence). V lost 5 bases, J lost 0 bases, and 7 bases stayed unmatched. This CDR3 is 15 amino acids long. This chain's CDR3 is CASSAVDRDSYEQYF. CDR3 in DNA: TGTGCCAGCAGCGCTGTCGACAGGGACTCCTACGAGCAGTACTTC.

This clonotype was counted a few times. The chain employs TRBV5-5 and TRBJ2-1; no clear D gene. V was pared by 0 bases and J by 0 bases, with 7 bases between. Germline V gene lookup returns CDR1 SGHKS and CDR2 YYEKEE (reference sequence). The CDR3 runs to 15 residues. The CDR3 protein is CASSLGPSSYNEQFF. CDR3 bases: TGTGCCAGCAGCTTGGGGCCGAGCTCCTACAATGAGCAGTTCTTC.

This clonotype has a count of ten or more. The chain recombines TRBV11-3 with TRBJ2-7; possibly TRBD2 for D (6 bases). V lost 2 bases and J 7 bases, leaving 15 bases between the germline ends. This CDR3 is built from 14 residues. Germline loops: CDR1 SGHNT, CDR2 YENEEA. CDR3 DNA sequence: TGTGCCAGCAGCTTAAACCGGGACTCCAAAGAGCAGTACTTC. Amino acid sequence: CASSLNRDSKEQYF.

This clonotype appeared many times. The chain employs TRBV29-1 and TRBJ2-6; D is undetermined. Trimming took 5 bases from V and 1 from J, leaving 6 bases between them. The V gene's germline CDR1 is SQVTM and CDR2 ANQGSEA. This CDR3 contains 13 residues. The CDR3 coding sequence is TGCAGCGTTTTCAGGTCTGGGGCCAACGTCCTGACTTTC. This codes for CSVFRSGANVLTF.

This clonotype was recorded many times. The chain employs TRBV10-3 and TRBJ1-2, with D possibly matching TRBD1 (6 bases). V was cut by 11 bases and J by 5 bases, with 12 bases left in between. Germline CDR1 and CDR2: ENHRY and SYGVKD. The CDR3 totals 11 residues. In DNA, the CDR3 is TGTGCCGTACGAGGGGGTTATGGCTACACCTTC. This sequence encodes CAVRGGYGYTF.

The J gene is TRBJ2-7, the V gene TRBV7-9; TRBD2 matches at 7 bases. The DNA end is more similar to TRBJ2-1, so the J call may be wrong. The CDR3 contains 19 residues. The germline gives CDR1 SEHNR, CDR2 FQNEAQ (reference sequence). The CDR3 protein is CASSSQPGRATSSYNEQFF. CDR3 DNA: TGTGCCAGCAGCTCACAACCGGGGAGGGCGACGAGCTCCTACAATGAGCAGTTCTTC.

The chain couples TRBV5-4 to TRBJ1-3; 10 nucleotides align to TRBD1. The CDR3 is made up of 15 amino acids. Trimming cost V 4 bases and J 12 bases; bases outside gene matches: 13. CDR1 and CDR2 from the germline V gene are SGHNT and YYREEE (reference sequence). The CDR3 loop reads CASSPDRGGWKHIYF. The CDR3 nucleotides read TGTGCCAGCAGCCCGGACAGGGGGGGCTGGAAACACATATATTTT. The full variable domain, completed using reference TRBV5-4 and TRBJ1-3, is ETGVTQSPTHLIKTRGQQVTLRCSSQSGHNTVSWYQQALGQGPQFIFQYYREEENGRGNFPPRFSGLQFPNYSSELNVNALELDDSALYLCASSPDRGGWKHIYFGEGSWLTVV.

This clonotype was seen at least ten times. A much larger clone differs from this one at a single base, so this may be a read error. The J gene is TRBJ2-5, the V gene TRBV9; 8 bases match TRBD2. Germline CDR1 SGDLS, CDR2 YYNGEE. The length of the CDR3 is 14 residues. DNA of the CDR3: TGTGCCAGCAGCGGTAGCGGGGCACAAGGGACCCAGTACTTC. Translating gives CASSGSGAQGTQYF.

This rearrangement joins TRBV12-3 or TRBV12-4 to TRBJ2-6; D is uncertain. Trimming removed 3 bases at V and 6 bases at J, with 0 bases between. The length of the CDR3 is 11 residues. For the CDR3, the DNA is TGTGCCAGCAGTTTGGCCAACGTCCTGACTTTC. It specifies CASSLANVLTF.

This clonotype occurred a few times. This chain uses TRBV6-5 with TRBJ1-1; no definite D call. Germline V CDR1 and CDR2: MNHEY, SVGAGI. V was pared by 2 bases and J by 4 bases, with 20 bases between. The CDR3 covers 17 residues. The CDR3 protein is CASSYPQFDLLRTEAFF. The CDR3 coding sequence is TGTGCCAGCAGTTACCCCCAGTTCGACCTTCTTCGCACTGAAGCTTTCTTT.

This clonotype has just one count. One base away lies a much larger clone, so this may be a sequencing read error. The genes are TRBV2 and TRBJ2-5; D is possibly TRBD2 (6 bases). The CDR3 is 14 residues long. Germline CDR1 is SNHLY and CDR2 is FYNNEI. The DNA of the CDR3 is TGTGCCAGCAGCTTTCCTGGGGGACGGGAGATCCAGTACTTC. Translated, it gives CASSFPGGREIQYF.

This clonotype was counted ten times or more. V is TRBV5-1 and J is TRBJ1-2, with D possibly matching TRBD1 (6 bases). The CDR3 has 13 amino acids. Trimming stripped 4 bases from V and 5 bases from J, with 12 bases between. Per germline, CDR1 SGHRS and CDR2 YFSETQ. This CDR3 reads CASSPDRPYGYTF. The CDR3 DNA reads TGCGCCAGCAGCCCCGACAGGCCTTATGGCTACACCTTC.